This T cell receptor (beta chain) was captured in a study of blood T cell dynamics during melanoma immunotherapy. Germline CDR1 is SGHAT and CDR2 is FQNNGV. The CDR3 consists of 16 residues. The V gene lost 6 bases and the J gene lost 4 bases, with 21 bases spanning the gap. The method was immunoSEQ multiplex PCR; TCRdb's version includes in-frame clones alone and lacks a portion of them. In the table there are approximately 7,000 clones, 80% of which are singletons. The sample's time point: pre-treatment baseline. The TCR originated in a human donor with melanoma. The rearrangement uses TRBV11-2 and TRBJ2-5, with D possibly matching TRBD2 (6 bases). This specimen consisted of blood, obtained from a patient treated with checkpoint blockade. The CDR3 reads CASRKIAGRGGETQYF. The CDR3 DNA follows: TGTGCCAGCAGGAAAATTGCTGGGCGGGGAGGAGAGACCCAGTACTTC.